The 5 T cell receptor beta chains below all came from one sample that was sequenced in a study of blood T cell repertoires in COVID-19. Assay used: immunoSEQ multiplex PCR; TCRdb lists only in-frame clones, some missing. Of 120,000 or so clones in the sample, roughly 79% were seen once. The sample consisted of peripheral blood. These receptors all come from a human donor in a cohort sampled during active COVID-19.

This chain connects TRBV11-3 to TRBJ2-3, with D tentatively TRBD2 (6 bases). V was shortened by 2 bases and J by 2 bases, with 11 bases between the two germline ends. Germline lookup yields CDR1 SGHNT and CDR2 YENEEA. The CDR3 runs 15 residues. The CDR3 coding sequence is TGTGCCAGCAGCTTAAACGGCGGGGACACAGATACGCAGTATTTT. Translating gives CASSLNGGDTDTQYF. Using reference TRBV11-3 and TRBJ2-3 for the parts outside the CDR3, the full variable domain is EAGVVQSPRYKIIEKKQPVAFWCNPISGHNTLYWYLQNLGQGPELLIRYENEEAVDDSQLPKDRFSAERLKGVDSTLKIQPAELGDSAVYLCASSLNGGDTDTQYFGPGTRLTVL.

The gene calls are TRBV9 and TRBJ2-4; D ambiguous. V lost 7 bases, J lost 10 bases, and 12 bases lay in between. Germline V gene data show CDR1 as SGDLS and CDR2 as YYNGEE. This CDR3 has 11 residues. CDR3 in DNA: TGTGCCAGCCTCGATTGGAGTATTCAGTACTTC. Amino acid sequence: CASLDWSIQYF.

This clone was counted between two and nine times. The J gene is TRBJ2-7, the V gene TRBV7-9; 14 bases agree with TRBD2. CDR1 and CDR2 (germline): SEHNR, FQNEAQ (reference sequence). V lost 2 bases, J lost 5 bases, and 5 bases stayed unmatched. The length of the CDR3 is 16 residues. CDR3 in amino acids: CASSLLTSGGAHEQYF. The CDR3 region has the DNA TGTGCCAGCAGCTTATTGACTAGCGGGGGGGCCCACGAGCAGTACTTC.

The chain has TRBV7-3 and TRBJ1-1; D remains ambiguous. V was clipped by 1 base and J by 0 bases, with 18 bases between them. The CDR3 is 18 residues long. Germline assignment: CDR1 SGHTA and CDR2 FQGTGA. The CDR3 spells CASSLKPWKGDMNTEAFF. The DNA for the CDR3 is TGTGCCAGCAGCTTAAAACCGTGGAAGGGAGACATGAACACTGAAGCTTTCTTT. The whole variable domain, filled in from reference TRBV7-3 and TRBJ1-1, reads GAGVSQTPSNKVTEKGKYVELRCDPISGHTALYWYRQSLGQGPEFLIYFQGTGAADDSGLPNDRFFAVRPEGSVSTLKIQRTERGDSAVYLCASSLKPWKGDMNTEAFFGQGTRLTVV.

V is TRBV11-2 and J is TRBJ2-1; 10 bases align to TRBD2. The CDR3 runs to 15 residues. The V and J ends lost 3 bases and 6 bases, in that order; junction bases with no gene match: 5. Germline V CDR1 and CDR2: SGHAT, FQNNGV. CDR3 loop: CASSFKRGGVNEQFF. Written as DNA, the CDR3 is TGTGCCAGCAGCTTTAAGCGGGGGGGAGTCAATGAGCAGTTCTTC.